The 3 T cell receptor beta chains reported below all come from one sample, sequenced in a study of CD8 T cells in Susac syndrome. Random hexamers were used to reverse transcribe roughly 0.45 to 1 ug of RNA. TCRdb re-analysed the immunoSEQ multiplex PCR reads in MiXCR, keeping a single row per CDR3 protein. The sample shows around 130,000 distinct CDR3 sequences, roughly 94% of them seen only once. Source material: CD4+ T cells from PBMCs. Receptors were obtained from a human donor with multiple sclerosis.

The genes are TRBV12-3 or TRBV12-4 and TRBJ2-5, with 8 bases lining up with TRBD2. Trimming removed 8 bases from V and 5 bases from J; junction bases left unmatched: 19. The CDR3 extends over 17 amino acids. The DNA for the CDR3 is TGTGCCAGCGCCCCACAACTAGCGGCCGTAACCGGGGAGACCCAGTACTTC. This translates into CASAPQLAAVTGETQYF.

The chain is built from TRBV5-6 and TRBJ2-3; no clear D gene. This CDR3 region has 13 residues. Germline assignment: CDR1 SGHDT and CDR2 YYEEEE. Deletions cut 2 bases from V and 7 bases from J, with 11 bases between. The CDR3 DNA reads as TGTGCCAGCAGCTTACTGGGTGGCCATACGCAGTATTTT. Its protein product is CASSLLGGHTQYF.

This chain links TRBV30 with TRBJ1-2, with 10 bases identical to TRBD1. Per germline, CDR1 GTSNPN and CDR2 SVGIG (reference sequence). V was clipped by 0 bases and J by 8 bases; unmatched bases: 9. The CDR3 is 15 amino acids. CDR3 loop: CAWSVNSGTGEGYTF. The CDR3 DNA sequence: TGTGCCTGGAGTGTAAACTCCGGGACAGGGGAGGGCTACACCTTC.